The 9 T cell receptor beta chains below all came from one sample that was sequenced in a study of early T cells in non-severe SARS-CoV-2 infection. In TCRdb, the 5' RACE reads were re-called with MiXCR into one record per CDR3 protein. The table shows tens of thousands of distinct CDR3 sequences, with less than 7% occurring only once. Material for sequencing was whole blood. These receptors came from an adult who was a healthcare worker with PCR-confirmed SARS-CoV-2 infection or an uninfected control (not recorded which).

Ten or more counts support this clonotype. The chain uses TRBV30 and TRBJ2-2; TRBD2 matches at 7 bases. The CDR3 is made up of 17 amino acids. Trimming cost V 3 bases and J 2 bases; bases outside gene matches: 12. Germline V CDR1 and CDR2: GTSNPN, SVGIG (reference sequence). CDR3 DNA: TGTGCCTGGAGCGATATAGCGGGCCATAGTAACACCGGGGAGCTGTTTTTT. Translated, it gives CAWSDIAGHSNTGELFF.

Ten or more counts support this clonotype. The rearrangement uses TRBV12-5 and TRBJ2-1; TRBD1 aligns across 9 bases. There are 14 residues in the CDR3. V trimming: 2 bases; J trimming: 9 bases; junction bases outside the gene matches: 5. The V gene's germline CDR1 is LGHNT and CDR2 FRNRAP. CDR3 loop: CASGLLLTGGEQFF. The CDR3 nucleotides read TGTGCTAGTGGTTTGCTCTTGACAGGGGGTGAGCAGTTCTTC.

The chain recombines TRBV19 with TRBJ2-7; D uncertain. CDR3 length: 15 residues. The germline V gene has CDR1 LNHDA and CDR2 SQIVND (reference sequence). The V end lost 4 bases, the J end lost 5 bases, and 18 bases lay between the germline ends. The CDR3 is CASSTLSGPSDEQYF. CDR3 sequence (DNA): TGTGCCAGTAGTACCCTTTCCGGGCCGTCGGACGAGCAGTACTTC.

This clonotype occurred many times. This chain uses TRBV15 with TRBJ2-7; D is undetermined. The V and J ends lost 0 bases and 4 bases respectively, with 13 bases between them. This CDR3 has 15 residues. Germline CDR1 LNHNV, CDR2 YYDKDF (reference sequence). CDR3 residues: CATSRESRGSYEQYF. CDR3 DNA sequence: TGTGCCACCAGCAGAGAGTCACGAGGTTCTTACGAGCAGTACTTC.

This clonotype occurred many times. The chain links TRBV18 to TRBJ1-2; 8 nucleotides line up with TRBD1. Germline values: CDR1 KGHSH, CDR2 LQKENI. The CDR3 spans 13 residues. V trimming: 3 bases; J trimming: 6 bases; junction bases outside the gene matches: 3. CDR3 protein: CASSPDRDHGYTF. CDR3 DNA sequence: TGTGCCAGCTCACCGGACAGGGACCATGGCTACACCTTC. The full variable domain, its missing parts supplied by reference TRBV18 and TRBJ1-2, is NAGVMQNPRHLVRRRGQEARLRCSPMKGHSHVYWYRQLPEEGLKFMVYLQKENIIDESGMPKERFSAEFPKEGPSILRIQQVVRGDSAAYFCASSPDRDHGYTFGSGTRLTVV.

This clonotype appeared many times. V gene TRBV12-3 or TRBV12-4 combines with J gene TRBJ1-2, with a tentative D call TRBD1 (5 bases). The germline V and J ends were trimmed by 3 bases and 8 bases, with 13 bases remaining between them. The CDR3 spans 13 residues. Here the CDR3 reads CASSFEGIRGYTF. The CDR3, as DNA: TGTGCCAGCAGTTTTGAGGGGATTAGGGGCTACACCTTC.

In this sample, this clonotype turned up many times. CDR3 protein: CASSRQGALNTEAFF. The DNA for the CDR3 is TGTGCCAGCAGCAGACAGGGGGCCTTGAACACTGAAGCTTTCTTT. The chain couples TRBV12-3 or TRBV12-4 to TRBJ1-1; TRBD1 matches 10 bases. The trim removed 6 bases at V and 0 bases at J, leaving 4 bases unmatched. The CDR3 extends over 15 amino acids.

This clonotype was found many times. The genes are TRBV12-5 and TRBJ1-2, with TRBD1 matching 10 bases. CDR3 size: 15 residues. The V gene's germline CDR1 is LGHNT and CDR2 FRNRAP. V dropped 3 bases and J dropped 1; count of bases not matched to a gene: 2. The CDR3 sequence is CASGFGQGGNYGYTF. The CDR3 DNA reads TGTGCTAGTGGTTTCGGACAGGGGGGTAACTATGGCTACACCTTC.

This clonotype was picked up many times. The chain links TRBV12-3 or TRBV12-4 to TRBJ2-5; 8 bases map to TRBD1. Losses at the gene ends were 8 bases for V and 0 bases for J; bases not matched to a gene: 8. The CDR3 loop spans 15 amino acids. The CDR3 nucleotides read TGTGCCAGCTGTCCTGGGACAGGCTACCAAGAGACCCAGTACTTC. The encoded protein is CASCPGTGYQETQYF.